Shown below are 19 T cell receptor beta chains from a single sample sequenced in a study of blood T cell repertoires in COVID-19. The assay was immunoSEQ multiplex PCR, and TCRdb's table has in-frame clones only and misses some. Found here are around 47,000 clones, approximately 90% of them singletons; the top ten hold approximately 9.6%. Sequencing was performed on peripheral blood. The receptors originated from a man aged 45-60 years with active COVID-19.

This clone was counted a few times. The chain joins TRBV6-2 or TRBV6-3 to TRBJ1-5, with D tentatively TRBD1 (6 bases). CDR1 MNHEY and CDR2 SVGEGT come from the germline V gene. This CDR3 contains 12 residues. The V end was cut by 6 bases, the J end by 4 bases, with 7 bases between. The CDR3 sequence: CASSTGNQPQHF. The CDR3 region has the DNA TGTGCCAGCAGCACAGGGAATCAGCCCCAGCATTTT.

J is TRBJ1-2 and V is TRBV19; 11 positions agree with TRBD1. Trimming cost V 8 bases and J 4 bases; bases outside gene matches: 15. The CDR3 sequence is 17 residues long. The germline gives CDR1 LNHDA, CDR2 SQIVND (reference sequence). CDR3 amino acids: CASGSLGQGASSYGYTF. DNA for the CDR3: TGTGCCAGTGGATCCTTAGGACAGGGGGCCTCGAGCTATGGCTACACCTTC.

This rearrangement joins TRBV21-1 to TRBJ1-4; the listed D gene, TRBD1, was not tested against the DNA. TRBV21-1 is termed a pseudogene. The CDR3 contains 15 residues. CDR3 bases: TGTGCCAGCAGCAAAGCGCAGGGCTCTAATGAAAAACTGTTTTTT. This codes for CASSKAQGSNEKLFF.

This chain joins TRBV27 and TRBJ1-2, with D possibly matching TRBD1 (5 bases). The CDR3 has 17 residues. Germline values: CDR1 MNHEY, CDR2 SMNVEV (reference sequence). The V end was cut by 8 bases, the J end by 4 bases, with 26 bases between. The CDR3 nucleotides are TGTGCCAGCCCCGGTGGAGGGGACGAACCCCCTTGCTATGGCTACACCTTC. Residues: CASPGGGDEPPCYGYTF.

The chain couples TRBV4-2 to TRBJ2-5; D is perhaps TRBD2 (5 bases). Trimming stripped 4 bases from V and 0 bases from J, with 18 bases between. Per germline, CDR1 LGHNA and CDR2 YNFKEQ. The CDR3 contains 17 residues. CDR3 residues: CASSRLTAGGYQETQYF. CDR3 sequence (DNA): TGTGCCAGCAGCCGCCTGACGGCGGGCGGGTACCAAGAGACCCAGTACTTC.

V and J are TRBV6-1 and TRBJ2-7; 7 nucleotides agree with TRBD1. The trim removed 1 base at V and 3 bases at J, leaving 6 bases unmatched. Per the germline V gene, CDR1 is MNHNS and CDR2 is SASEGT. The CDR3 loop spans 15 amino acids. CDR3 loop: CASSEGWTGNYEQYF. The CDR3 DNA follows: TGTGCCAGCAGTGAAGGCTGGACAGGTAACTACGAGCAGTACTTC.

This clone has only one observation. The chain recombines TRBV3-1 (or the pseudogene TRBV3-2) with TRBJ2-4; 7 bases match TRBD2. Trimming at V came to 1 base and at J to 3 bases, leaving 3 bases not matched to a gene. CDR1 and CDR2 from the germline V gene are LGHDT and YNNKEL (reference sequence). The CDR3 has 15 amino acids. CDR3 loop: CASSQAGGSKNIQYF. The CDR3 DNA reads TGTGCCAGCAGCCAAGCGGGAGGTAGCAAAAACATTCAGTACTTC.

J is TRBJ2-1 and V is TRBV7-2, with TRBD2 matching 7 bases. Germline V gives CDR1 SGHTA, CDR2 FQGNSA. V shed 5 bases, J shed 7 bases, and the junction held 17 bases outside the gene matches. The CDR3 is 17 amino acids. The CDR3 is CASSLQSGRQLGNEQFF. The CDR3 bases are TGTGCCAGCAGCCTTCAATCCGGGAGGCAATTGGGGAATGAGCAGTTCTTC.

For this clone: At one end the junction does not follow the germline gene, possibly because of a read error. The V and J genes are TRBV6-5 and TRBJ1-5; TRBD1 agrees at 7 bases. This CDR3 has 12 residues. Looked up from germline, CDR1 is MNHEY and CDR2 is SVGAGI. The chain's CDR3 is CASSSSTGQENF. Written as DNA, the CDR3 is TGTGCCAGCAGTTCATCAACTGGACAGGAGAATTTT.

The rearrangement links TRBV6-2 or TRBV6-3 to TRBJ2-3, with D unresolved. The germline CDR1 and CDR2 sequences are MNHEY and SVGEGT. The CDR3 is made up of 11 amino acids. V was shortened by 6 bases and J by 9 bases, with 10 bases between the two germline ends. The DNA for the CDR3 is TGTGCCAGCAGCCCCTCAGTAACGCAGTATTTT. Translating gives CASSPSVTQYF.

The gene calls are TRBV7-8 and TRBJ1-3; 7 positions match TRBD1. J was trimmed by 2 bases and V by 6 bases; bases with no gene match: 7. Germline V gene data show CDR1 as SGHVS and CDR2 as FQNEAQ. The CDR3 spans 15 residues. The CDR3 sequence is CASSLDRDTGNTIYF. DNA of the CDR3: TGTGCCAGCAGTCTCGACAGGGACACTGGAAACACCATATATTTT.

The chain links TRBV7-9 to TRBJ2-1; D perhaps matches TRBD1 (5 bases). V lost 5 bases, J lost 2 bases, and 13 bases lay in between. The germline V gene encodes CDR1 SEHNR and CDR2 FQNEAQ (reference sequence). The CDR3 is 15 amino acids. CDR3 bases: TGTGCCAGCAGCCCAGACAGTGTTCCCTACAATGAGCAGTTCTTC. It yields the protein CASSPDSVPYNEQFF.

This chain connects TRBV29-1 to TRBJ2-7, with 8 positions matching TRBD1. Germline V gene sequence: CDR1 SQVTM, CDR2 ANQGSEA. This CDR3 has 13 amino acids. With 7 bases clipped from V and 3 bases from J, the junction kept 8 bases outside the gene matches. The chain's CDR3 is CSARGPAGYEQYF. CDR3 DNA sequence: TGCAGCGCCAGGGGGCCGGCGGGCTACGAGCAGTACTTC.

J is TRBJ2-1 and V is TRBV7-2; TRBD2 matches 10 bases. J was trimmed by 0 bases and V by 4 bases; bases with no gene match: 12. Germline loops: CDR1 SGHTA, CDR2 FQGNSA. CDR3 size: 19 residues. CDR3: CASSSPQTLAGASYNEQFF. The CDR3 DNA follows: TGTGCCAGCAGCTCACCTCAAACCCTAGCGGGAGCCTCCTACAATGAGCAGTTCTTC. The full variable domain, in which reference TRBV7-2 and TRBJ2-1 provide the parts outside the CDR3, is GAGVSQSPSNKVTEKGKDVELRCDPISGHTALYWYRQSLGQGLEFLIYFQGNSAPDKSGLPSDRFSAERTGGSVSTLTIQRTQQEDSAVYLCASSSPQTLAGASYNEQFFGPGTRLTVL.

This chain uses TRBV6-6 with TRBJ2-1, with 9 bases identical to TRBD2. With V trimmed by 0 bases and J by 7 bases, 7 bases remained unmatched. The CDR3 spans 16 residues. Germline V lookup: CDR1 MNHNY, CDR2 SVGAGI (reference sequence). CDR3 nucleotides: TGTGCCAGCAGTTACTCTCCTAGCGGGGAGAGGAATGAGCAGTTCTTC. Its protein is CASSYSPSGERNEQFF.

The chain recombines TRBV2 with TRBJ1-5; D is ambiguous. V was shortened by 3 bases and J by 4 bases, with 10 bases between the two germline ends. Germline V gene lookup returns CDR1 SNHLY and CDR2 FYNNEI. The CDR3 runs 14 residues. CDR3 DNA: TGTGCCAGCAGTGAGAGGCGGAATAATCAGCCCCAGCATTTT. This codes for CASSERRNNQPQHF.

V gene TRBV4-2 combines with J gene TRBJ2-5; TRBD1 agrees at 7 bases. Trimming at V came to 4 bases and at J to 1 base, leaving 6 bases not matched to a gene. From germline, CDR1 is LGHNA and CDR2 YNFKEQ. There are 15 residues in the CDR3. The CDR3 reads CASSPGRGTQETQYF. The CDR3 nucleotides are TGTGCCAGCAGCCCCGGCAGGGGGACCCAAGAGACCCAGTACTTC.

The CDR3 DNA reads TGTGCCAGCTCACCCAGCAGCCCCGGGACAGGGGTAGCAAATGAGCAGTTCTTC. It encodes CASSPSSPGTGVANEQFF. This chain links TRBV18 with TRBJ2-1; TRBD1 matches 10 bases. V lost 3 bases to trimming and J lost 7 bases; unmatched junction nucleotides: 15. CDR3 length: 18 residues. Germline assignment: CDR1 KGHSH and CDR2 LQKENI.

CDR3 nucleotide sequence: TGTGCCAGCAGCTTGTCGGGGTCTCAAGAGACCCAGTACTTC. Protein product: CASSLSGSQETQYF. J is TRBJ2-5 and V is TRBV5-5, with a possible D match to TRBD2 (5 bases). CDR3 length: 14 amino acids. Germline V gives CDR1 SGHKS, CDR2 YYEKEE (reference sequence). V was clipped by 1 base and J by 2 bases, with 9 bases between them.